This TCR beta chain was sequenced during a study of cytotoxic CD8 clonotypes in ibrutinib-treated CLL. Findings and limits, study-wide: Against age-matched healthy donors, baseline clonality ran higher and tracked circulating CD8+ T-cell counts. Treatment saw public clonotypes, which were uncommon, either contract or stay stable.

Germline V lookup: CDR1 LGHNA, CDR2 YSLEER. The CDR3 contains 12 residues. Trimming removed 1 base from V and 5 bases from J, with 5 bases in between. This clone was seen a handful of times. The antigen is not known. Frozen PBMC stocks contributed roughly 2.1 micrograms of genomic DNA to the TCR beta libraries. TCRdb's copy holds only in-frame clones and misses some; the assay was immunoSEQ multiplex PCR. Counted here are 150,000 to 200,000 clones, about 84% occurring once; the ten biggest clones make up roughly 4.5%. The starting material was PBMCs, obtained after 24 months of ibrutinib treatment. The V gene is TRBV4-3, the J gene TRBJ1-2; no reliable D call. The sequence was collected from a human donor with chronic lymphocytic leukemia. CDR3 loop: CASSQGRYGYTF. CDR3 DNA sequence: TGCGCCAGCAGCCAAGGGAGATATGGCTACACCTTC.